Sequencing of this T cell receptor (beta chain) was carried out in a study of blood T cell repertoires in COVID-19. Study in general: Researchers got acute and convalescent COVID-19 samples from the United States, Italy and Spain.

The table came from immunoSEQ multiplex PCR; TCRdb's copy has only in-frame clones and leaves some out. The data hold roughly 200,000 clones, with roughly four fifths observed a single time. The germline CDR1 and CDR2 sequences are LGHNA and YNFKEQ. This CDR3 has 14 residues. Trimming removed 1 base from V and 4 bases from J, with 10 bases in between. Residents of 24 US areas, aged roughly 18 to 89 years, made up the participants. Clinical history reported by participants formed the basis on which cohorts were assigned. What the recovered Cohort 3 donors had was two negative PCRs, clearance, or symptom resolution.

This receptor was taken from a man between 35 and 55 years old who had recovered from COVID-19. Sequenced sample: PBMCs or T cells enriched from blood (not recorded which). V gene TRBV4-2 combines with J gene TRBJ1-2; D ambiguous. This CDR3 reads CASSQGAGPYGYTF. The CDR3 DNA is TGTGCCAGCAGCCAAGGGGCAGGCCCCTATGGCTACACCTTC.